One and the same sample provided the 21 T cell receptor beta chains below, sequenced in a study of T cell repertoires in cytomegalovirus infection. TCRdb analysed the reads with MiXCR anew, one entry per CDR3 protein. Among about 490,000 distinct CDR3 sequences listed, approximately 15% were seen once. Sample: CD8+ T cells from PBMCs. These receptors were obtained from a human donor in good health (CMV status not recorded). Some clones in this sample may be carry-over from other donors' samples.

The rearrangement uses TRBV9 and TRBJ1-6, with TRBD1 as a possible D gene (5 bases). The CDR3 has 15 amino acids. Germline V lookup: CDR1 SGDLS, CDR2 YYNGEE. V shed 4 bases and J shed 10 bases, with 18 bases lying between them. The CDR3 nucleotides read TGTGCCAGCAGCACCGGGGCGGGGCTGGGATCACCCCTCCACTTT. It translates to CASSTGAGLGSPLHF.

Comments on this clonotype: Without the conserved terminal phenylalanine or tryptophan, this CDR3 likely stems from a read error. The J gene is TRBJ2-7, the V gene TRBV6-8; either TRBD1 or TRBD2 may fit D (5 bases each). The CDR3 runs to 14 residues. The germline CDR1 and CDR2 sequences are MNHGY and SAAAGT. The germline V and J ends were trimmed by 2 bases and 0 bases, with 8 bases remaining between them. DNA for the CDR3: TGTGCCAGCAGTTACGGGGGTCCCTCCTACGAGCAGTACTCC. Translating gives CASSYGGPSYEQYS.

This clonotype was counted a few times. This sequence joins TRBV7-9 and TRBJ1-1; D remains unclear. This CDR3 comprises 12 residues. With 8 bases removed from V and 5 bases from J, the gap between germline ends came to 12 bases. Germline CDR1 reads SEHNR; CDR2 reads FQNEAQ (reference sequence). This CDR3 is CASGNGGTEAFF. DNA for the CDR3: TGTGCCAGCGGCAATGGAGGAACTGAAGCTTTCTTT.

As regards this clonotype: This may be a read error: a much more frequent sequence differs by one nucleotide. The V gene is TRBV6-1, the J gene TRBJ2-1, with 7 bases lining up with TRBD2. This CDR3 has 16 residues. V was clipped by 2 bases and J by 4 bases; unmatched bases: 8. The germline gives CDR1 MNHNS, CDR2 SASEGT. The CDR3 DNA is TGTGCCAGCAGTGAACGATCAGCCGGGGGGTACAATGAGCAGTTCTTC. This translates into CASSERSAGGYNEQFF.

This clonotype was seen many times. The rearrangement joins TRBV6-5 to TRBJ2-7; 9 positions agree with TRBD1. Germline V gene data show CDR1 as MNHEY and CDR2 as SVGAGI. The CDR3 covers 16 residues. The V gene end was trimmed by 5 bases and the J gene end by 0 bases; junction bases not matched to a gene: 8. CDR3 in amino acids: CASSPLSDRGSYEQYF. The CDR3 DNA is TGTGCCAGCAGTCCCCTCTCGGACAGGGGCTCCTACGAGCAGTACTTC.

This clonotype was recorded at least ten times. J is TRBJ1-5 and V is TRBV4-2; no clear D gene. Per germline, CDR1 LGHNA and CDR2 YNFKEQ. This CDR3 is built from 15 residues. Trimming shortened V by 1 base and J by 0 bases, and 7 bases separated the two germline ends. DNA of the CDR3: TGTGCCAGCAGCCAAGTTGTCGATAGCAATCAGCCCCAGCATTTT. Translating it yields CASSQVVDSNQPQHF.

As for this clonotype: Possible read error: a much larger clone is one base away. This chain connects TRBV11-2 to TRBJ2-7; D is unresolved. CDR1 and CDR2 (germline): SGHAT, FQNNGV. The length of the CDR3 is 12 residues. CDR3 region: CTSSFNPYEQYF. Here the CDR3 DNA reads TGTACCAGCAGCTTTAATCCCTACGAGCAGTACTTC.

This clonotype was seen ten or more times. This chain connects TRBV29-1 to TRBJ2-1; TRBD1 is a possible D gene (5 bases). V shed 3 bases and J shed 0 bases, with 15 bases lying between them. Germline V gene data show CDR1 as SQVTM and CDR2 as ANQGSEA. There are 16 residues in the CDR3. DNA of the CDR3: TGCAGCGTTGACTTCTTCCTAAGGGGCTCCTACAATGAGCAGTTCTTC. It yields the protein CSVDFFLRGSYNEQFF.

This clonotype was observed many times. The V and J genes are TRBV6-1 and TRBJ1-6; no definite D call. The length of the CDR3 is 13 residues. V lost 2 bases and J 9 bases, leaving 8 bases between the germline ends. The V gene's germline CDR1 is MNHNS and CDR2 SASEGT. The CDR3 sequence is CASSENSRSPLHF. The CDR3 DNA reads as TGTGCCAGCAGTGAAAACAGTCGTTCACCCCTCCACTTT.

This clonotype was seen ten or more times. The rearrangement uses TRBV25-1 and TRBJ2-3; no definite D call. Germline assignment: CDR1 MGHDK and CDR2 SYGVNS. The CDR3 is 15 amino acids. V lost 1 base and J lost 6, with 14 bases in between. CDR3 protein: CASSESDRLSDTQYF. CDR3 nucleotides: TGTGCCAGCAGTGAATCGGACCGGCTGAGCGATACGCAGTATTTT.

This clonotype has ten or more counts. The rearrangement links TRBV29-1 to TRBJ2-7; D is possibly TRBD1 (5 bases). Trimming left V 0 bases short and J 2 bases short, with 8 bases between. From germline, CDR1 is SQVTM and CDR2 ANQGSEA. The CDR3 has 13 amino acids. The CDR3 region is CSVEDQGTYEQYF. The CDR3 bases are TGCAGCGTTGAAGATCAGGGAACCTACGAGCAGTACTTC.

This clonotype has just a few counts. The chain uses TRBV10-3 and TRBJ2-7; no clear D gene. The germline gives CDR1 ENHRY, CDR2 SYGVKD. V was shortened by 2 bases and J by 2 bases, with 7 bases between the two germline ends. This CDR3 has 13 residues. The DNA for the CDR3 is TGTGCCATCAGTGAGGCAAAACCCTACGAGCAGTACTTC. It encodes CAISEAKPYEQYF.

The gene calls are TRBV27 and TRBJ2-1; 7 bases fit TRBD2. The V gene's germline CDR1 is MNHEY and CDR2 SMNVEV (reference sequence). The J segment lost 7 bases and the V segment lost 3 bases, leaving 12 bases of the junction unmatched. The CDR3 has 16 residues. In nucleotides, the CDR3 is TGTGCCAGCAGTTTTATCTTCGAGCGGGACCAGAATGAGCAGTTCTTC. It specifies CASSFIFERDQNEQFF.

This clonotype was counted at least ten times. The rearrangement joins TRBV7-9 to TRBJ2-1, with 8 nucleotides matching TRBD2. CDR3 length equals 16 residues. From germline, CDR1 is SEHNR and CDR2 FQNEAQ (reference sequence). V was clipped by 5 bases and J by 7 bases; unmatched bases: 13. CDR3 amino acids: CASSLVREGPWNEQFF. CDR3 nucleotide sequence: TGTGCCAGCAGCCTCGTTCGGGAGGGCCCTTGGAATGAGCAGTTCTTC.

This clonotype was detected many times. The chain carries TRBV4-1 and TRBJ2-3; D remains ambiguous. V was cut by 0 bases and J by 2 bases, with 9 bases left in between. The germline V gene encodes CDR1 MGHRA and CDR2 YSYEKL. The CDR3 consists of 15 residues. CDR3 nucleotides: TGCGCCAGCAGCCAAGATTGGTGGGACACAGATACGCAGTATTTT. Residues: CASSQDWWDTDTQYF.

This clonotype was counted a few times. The chain uses TRBV20-1 and TRBJ2-2, with D uncertain. V lost 0 bases and J 0 bases, leaving 8 bases between the germline ends. The CDR3 is made up of 15 amino acids. Per the germline V gene, CDR1 is DFQATT and CDR2 is SNEGSKA (reference sequence). The CDR3 region is CSARDRLTNTGELFF. The CDR3 bases are TGCAGTGCTAGAGACAGGTTAACGAACACCGGGGAGCTGTTTTTT.

The chain has TRBV27 and TRBJ2-3; a weak D match, TRBD2 (5 bases). From germline, CDR1 is MNHEY and CDR2 SMNVEV (reference sequence). V lost 1 base and J lost 5, with 10 bases in between. The CDR3 contains 14 residues. The CDR3 DNA follows: TGTGCCAGCAGTTTATACGGGGAAATAGATACGCAGTATTTT. Translation gives CASSLYGEIDTQYF.

The rearrangement joins TRBV20-1 to TRBJ1-3; D gene uncertain. The CDR3 is 13 amino acids. Trimming stripped 0 bases from V and 4 bases from J, with 7 bases between. CDR1 DFQATT and CDR2 SNEGSKA come from the germline V gene (reference sequence). CDR3 residues: CSARDLGGNTIYF. DNA of the CDR3: TGCAGTGCTAGAGATTTGGGGGGAAACACCATATATTTT.

This clonotype was seen more than once but under ten times. The genes are TRBV27 and TRBJ2-7; D unclear. The CDR3 is 16 residues long. Trimming removed 5 bases at V and 1 base at J, with 18 bases between. Germline-derived CDR1 and CDR2 are MNHEY and SMNVEV (reference sequence). The CDR3 nucleotides are TGTGCCAGCAGTAGCCCGCCCCGGACCATTTCCTACGAGCAGTACTTC. Translated, it gives CASSSPPRTISYEQYF.

Many counts were recorded for this clonotype. The chain links TRBV7-6 to TRBJ2-1; D is undetermined. CDR3 length equals 12 residues. V gave up 5 bases and J gave up 8 bases, with 10 bases separating them. Germline CDR1 and CDR2: SGHVS and FNYEAQ. CDR3 amino acids: CASSPDGHEQFF. The CDR3 coding sequence is TGTGCCAGCAGCCCGGACGGGCATGAGCAGTTCTTC.

At least ten counts were recorded for this clonotype. CDR3 nucleotides: TGTGCCAGCAGCTTAGAAGTCGGGGCCGACGAGCAGTACTTC. It translates to CASSLEVGADEQYF. The rearrangement links TRBV7-9 to TRBJ2-7; D may correspond to TRBD1 or TRBD2 (5 bases each). V lost 1 base, J lost 5 bases, and 12 bases lay in between. CDR1 and CDR2 from the germline V gene are SEHNR and FQNEAQ (reference sequence). The CDR3 contains 14 residues.